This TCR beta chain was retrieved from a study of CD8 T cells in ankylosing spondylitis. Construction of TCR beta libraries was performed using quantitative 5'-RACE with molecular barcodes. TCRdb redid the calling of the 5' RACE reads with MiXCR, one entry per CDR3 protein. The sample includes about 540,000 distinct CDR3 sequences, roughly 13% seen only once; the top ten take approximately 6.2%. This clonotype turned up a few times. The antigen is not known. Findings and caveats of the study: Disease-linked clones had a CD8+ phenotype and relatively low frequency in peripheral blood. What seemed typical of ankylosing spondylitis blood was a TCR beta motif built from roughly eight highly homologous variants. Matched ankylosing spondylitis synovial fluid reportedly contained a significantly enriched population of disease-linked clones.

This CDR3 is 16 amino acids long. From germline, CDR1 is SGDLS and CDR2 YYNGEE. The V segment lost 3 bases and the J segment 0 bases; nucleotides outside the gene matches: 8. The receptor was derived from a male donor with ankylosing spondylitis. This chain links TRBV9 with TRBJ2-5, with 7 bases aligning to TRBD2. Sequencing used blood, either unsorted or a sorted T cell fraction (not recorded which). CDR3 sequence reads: CASSATKAGHQETQYF. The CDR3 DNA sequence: TGTGCCAGCAGCGCCACAAAAGCGGGACACCAAGAGACCCAGTACTTC.